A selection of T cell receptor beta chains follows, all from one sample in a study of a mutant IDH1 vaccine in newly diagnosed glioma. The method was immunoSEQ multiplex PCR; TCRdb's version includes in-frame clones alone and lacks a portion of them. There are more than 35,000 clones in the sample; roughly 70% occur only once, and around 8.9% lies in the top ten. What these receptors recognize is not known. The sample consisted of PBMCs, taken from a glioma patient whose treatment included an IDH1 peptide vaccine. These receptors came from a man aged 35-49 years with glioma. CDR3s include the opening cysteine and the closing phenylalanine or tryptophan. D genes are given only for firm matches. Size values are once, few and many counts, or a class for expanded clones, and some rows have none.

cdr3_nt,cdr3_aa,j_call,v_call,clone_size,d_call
TGTGCCAGTAGTATGGCGGGAATCGGCACAGATACGCAGTATTTT,CASSMAGIGTDTQYF,TRBJ2-3,TRBV19,once,NA
TGCGCCAGCAGCGTGGGACAGGGTGATAGTGGAAACACCATATATTTT,CASSVGQGDSGNTIYF,TRBJ1-3,TRBV5-1,NA,TRBD1
TGTGCCAGCAGCTCATTAGGGCTAGGGCAAGAGACCCAGTACTTC,CASSSLGLGQETQYF,TRBJ2-5,TRBV5-6,few,NA
TGTGCCAGCTCACAGGGAGTCACTGAAGCTTTCTTT,CASSQGVTEAFF,TRBJ1-1,TRBV18,NA,NA
TGTGCCAGCAGTTACTCCGAGACGACTAATGAAAAACTGTTTTTT,CASSYSETTNEKLFF,TRBJ1-4,TRBV6-5,NA,NA
TGTGCCAGCAGTAACAGGGGAGGAGGCTACACCTTC,CASSNRGGGYTF,TRBJ1-2,TRBV6-4,NA,TRBD1
TGTGCCTGGAACATACGGAGCGGGAGCACAGATACGCAGTATTTT,CAWNIRSGSTDTQYF,TRBJ2-3,TRBV30,NA,NA
TGTGCCAGTAGTACCACCGGGGGGGGTGCGCAGCCCCAGCATTTT,CASSTTGGGAQPQHF,TRBJ1-5,TRBV19,once,NA
TGTGCCAGTAGTATAGATTGGGGCAGCAATCAGCCCCAGCATTTT,CASSIDWGSNQPQHF,TRBJ1-5,TRBV19,NA,NA
TGTGCCAGCAGCTTAGCGTCAGGACGGTTTCCCTACGAGCAGTACTTC,CASSLASGRFPYEQYF,TRBJ2-7,TRBV7-9,NA,NA
TGTGCCAGCAGCCTAGCAGGAACTGGCACAGATACGCAGTATTTT,CASSLAGTGTDTQYF,TRBJ2-3,TRBV27,NA,NA
TGTGCCAGCAGCCTTGGGGGCCAGTCCTCATATACGCAGTATTTT,CASSLGGQSSYTQYF,TRBJ2-3,TRBV5-6,NA,NA
TGTGCCAGCAGCTTAGCCGGGGGGAATGATGGCTACACCTTC,CASSLAGGNDGYTF,TRBJ1-2,TRBV11-2,few,NA
TGTGCCAGCAGCTTACTGCAGGGACGTGAAGAAAAACTGTTTTTT,CASSLLQGREEKLFF,TRBJ1-4,TRBV7-8,NA,NA
TGTGCCAGCAGCTTAGAAAGGAGTGAGACCCAGTACTTC,CASSLERSETQYF,TRBJ2-5,TRBV11-2,NA,NA
TGTGCCAGCAGCTTAAGTCGGGATACGCAGTATTTT,CASSLSRDTQYF,TRBJ2-3,TRBV7-2,NA,NA
TGCGCCAGCAGCCAAGATAAGGGGCGGTCGAAATACAATGAGCAGTTCTTC,CASSQDKGRSKYNEQFF,TRBJ2-1,TRBV4-1,NA,NA
TGTGCCAGCAGCGGATGGGGACGGAGGGTTACTGAAGCTTTCTTT,CASSGWGRRVTEAFF,TRBJ1-1,TRBV5-6,once,NA
TGCAGCGCCTTAGAGGGAGCCAAGGGCTACACCTTC,CSALEGAKGYTF,TRBJ1-2,TRBV29-1,NA,NA
TGTGCCAGTAGTATTGTAGTCCCCTCTGCCGAGCAGTTCTTC,CASSIVVPSAEQFF,TRBJ2-1,TRBV19,NA,NA
TGTGCCAGCAGTTACCGGAGGGATATGGGCGCTTTCTTT,CASSYRRDMGAFF,TRBJ1-1,TRBV6-5,NA,NA
TGTGCCAGCAGTTCACAAGGATATAGCAATCAGCCCCAGCATTTT,CASSSQGYSNQPQHF,TRBJ1-5,TRBV2,NA,NA
TGCGCCAGCAGCTTGGAGGCGGGAGTATCCTACAATGAGCAGTTCTTC,CASSLEAGVSYNEQFF,TRBJ2-1,TRBV5-1,NA,TRBD2
TGTGCCAGTAGTTTCCTAGCGGGAGGGCTCACCGGGGAGCTGTTTTTT,CASSFLAGGLTGELFF,TRBJ2-2,TRBV19,NA,TRBD2
TGTGCCAGCAGCCCTGGAAAGGGACGGTCCCCCCACGAGCAGTACTTC,CASSPGKGRSPHEQYF,TRBJ2-7,TRBV14,once,NA
TGTGCCAGCAGTGAAGGGCAGGGAGACCAGCCCCAGCATTTT,CASSEGQGDQPQHF,TRBJ1-5,TRBV2,few,NA
TGCAGCGTTCAAATTACAGGGAAGAACACTGAAGCTTTCTTT,CSVQITGKNTEAFF,TRBJ1-1,TRBV29-1,NA,NA
TGTGCCAGTAGTATAGATCGGGGGACAGGAGGGGAGCAGTACTTC,CASSIDRGTGGEQYF,TRBJ2-7,TRBV19,NA,TRBD1
TGTGCCAGCAGCTTGCCGGGACTAGCGGGAGGGTGGACCGGGGAGCTGTTTTTT,CASSLPGLAGGWTGELFF,TRBJ2-2,TRBV7-2,NA,TRBD2
TGTGCCAGCAGCTTGGAGACCGGAATGAAGGCCGGGGAGCTGTTTTTT,CASSLETGMKAGELFF,TRBJ2-2,TRBV5-8,NA,NA
TGTGCCAGCAGCAAAGTATTTGAGGGACCGATAACTAGCGTAAGCTCCTACAATGAGCAGTTCTTC,CASSKVFEGPITSVSSYNEQFF,TRBJ2-1,TRBV21-1,NA,NA
TGCGCCAGCAGTGACGACAGTGTCGGTGAGACCCAGTACTTC,CASSDDSVGETQYF,TRBJ2-5,TRBV10-1,NA,NA
TGTGCCAGCTCACCCACAGGGGGGAGAGGAATGGCTAATGAAAAACTGTTTTTT,CASSPTGGRGMANEKLFF,TRBJ1-4,TRBV18,NA,TRBD1
TGCGCCAGCAGCCAAGATAGGAGGGGGGCCCAAGAGACCCAGTACTTC,CASSQDRRGAQETQYF,TRBJ2-5,TRBV4-1,NA,NA